One and the same sample provided the 32 T cell receptor beta chains below, sequenced in a study of Ad26.COV2.S vaccination and SARS-CoV-2 variants. Clones were sequenced by immunoSEQ multiplex PCR, and TCRdb holds only the in-frame ones, with some missing. This sample carries some 390,000 clones, approximately 91% of them seen once, and the ten largest clones take 3.5%. The treatment was: about 20 received Ad26.COV2.S at low or high dose, single or two shots; 5 received placebo; per-sample allocation not given. Sampling happened 63 days after the first vaccine or placebo injection. Sequenced material: peripheral blood, taken in a trial of Ad26.COV2.S vaccine versus placebo. These receptors were obtained from a person aged 18-65 years who received the Ad26.COV2.S COVID-19 vaccine or a placebo.

This rearrangement joins TRBV19 to TRBJ1-4; D remains ambiguous. Germline V CDR1 and CDR2: LNHDA, SQIVND (reference sequence). This CDR3 is built from 13 residues. V was clipped by 5 bases and J by 3 bases, with 7 bases between them. As DNA, the CDR3 is TGTGCCAGTAGTCTGAATCCTAATGAAAAACTGTTTTTT. This codes for CASSLNPNEKLFF.

DNA for the CDR3: TGCGCCAGCAGCCAAGATAGCGGGGCACCGAACACTGAAGCTTTCTTT. Translating gives CASSQDSGAPNTEAFF. This rearrangement joins TRBV4-3 to TRBJ1-1, with D possibly matching TRBD1 (5 bases). This CDR3 has 16 residues. V was shortened by 0 bases and J by 1 base, with 12 bases between the two germline ends. CDR1 is LGHNA and CDR2 is YSLEER in the germline V gene.

The rearrangement uses TRBV6-5 and TRBJ2-5, with unresolved D. Trimming took 2 bases from V and 8 from J, leaving 9 bases between them. The CDR3 is 12 residues long. Germline V gene sequence: CDR1 MNHEY, CDR2 SVGAGI. The CDR3: CASSYEKGTQYF. The CDR3 DNA is TGTGCCAGCAGTTACGAAAAAGGTACCCAGTACTTC.

The chain carries TRBV2 and TRBJ1-3; no clear D gene. Germline lookup yields CDR1 SNHLY and CDR2 FYNNEI. The CDR3 contains 16 residues. Trimming removed 0 bases at V and 2 bases at J, with 11 bases between. CDR3 protein: CASSEARTATGNTIYF. The CDR3 DNA reads TGTGCCAGCAGTGAAGCGCGAACAGCGACTGGAAACACCATATATTTT. Full variable domain (rest looked up from reference TRBV2 and TRBJ1-3): EPEVTQTPSHQVTQMGQEVILRCVPISNHLYFYWYRQILGQKVEFLVSFYNNEISEKSEIFDDQFSVERPDGSNFTLKIRSTKLEDSAMYFCASSEARTATGNTIYFGEGSWLTVV.

The chain recombines TRBV7-8 with TRBJ2-3; D is uncertain. This CDR3 is built from 16 residues. The V gene's germline CDR1 is SGHVS and CDR2 FQNEAQ. V was pared by 5 bases and J by 2 bases, with 17 bases between. As DNA, the CDR3 is TGTGCCAGCAGCACCATAAGGGAAACCCTCACAGATACGCAGTATTTT. Translating it yields CASSTIRETLTDTQYF.

The chain employs TRBV18 and TRBJ1-1; perhaps TRBD1 as D (6 bases). The V end was cut by 1 base, the J end by 4 bases, with 7 bases between. Germline CDR1 and CDR2: KGHSH and LQKENI. This CDR3 has 13 amino acids. CDR3 nucleotides: TGTGCCAGCTCACCACTACAGGGCACTGAAGCTTTCTTT. Its protein is CASSPLQGTEAFF. The full variable domain, with the rest looked up from reference TRBV18 and TRBJ1-1, is NAGVMQNPRHLVRRRGQEARLRCSPMKGHSHVYWYRQLPEEGLKFMVYLQKENIIDESGMPKERFSAEFPKEGPSILRIQQVVRGDSAAYFCASSPLQGTEAFFGQGTRLTVV.

The genes are TRBV7-8 and TRBJ2-7, with unresolved D. Germline V lookup: CDR1 SGHVS, CDR2 FQNEAQ. V lost 0 bases, J lost 2 bases, and 8 bases lay in between. The length of the CDR3 is 14 residues. CDR3 loop: CASSLASVPYEQYF. In DNA, the CDR3 is TGTGCCAGCAGCTTAGCAAGCGTACCCTACGAGCAGTACTTC.

This sequence joins TRBV2 and TRBJ1-5; weak D call: TRBD1 (5 bases). Germline CDR1 reads SNHLY; CDR2 reads FYNNEI. The CDR3 spans 15 residues. Trimming removed 4 bases from V and 3 bases from J, with 13 bases in between. CDR3 in amino acids: CASSGRAGLNQPQHF. The CDR3, as DNA: TGTGCCAGCAGTGGACGGGCGGGGCTCAATCAGCCCCAGCATTTT.

V gene TRBV6-6 combines with J gene TRBJ2-7; D not resolved. CDR3 length: 13 amino acids. Germline V gene sequence: CDR1 MNHNY, CDR2 SVGAGI (reference sequence). With 4 bases removed from V and 3 bases from J, the gap between germline ends came to 10 bases. This CDR3 reads CASSSTGGYEQYF. The CDR3 nucleotides read TGTGCCAGCAGTTCTACCGGCGGCTACGAGCAGTACTTC.

The rearrangement uses TRBV5-1 and TRBJ2-5; D might be TRBD1 (6 bases). The CDR3 totals 14 residues. Germline V gives CDR1 SGHRS, CDR2 YFSETQ. Trimming took 2 bases from V and 2 from J, leaving 10 bases between them. The CDR3 DNA is TGCGCCAGCAGCTTTTGGACAGCACAAGAGACCCAGTACTTC. Translated: CASSFWTAQETQYF. Together with reference TRBV5-1 and TRBJ2-5, the CDR3 gives the full variable domain: KAGVTQTPRYLIKTRGQQVTLSCSPISGHRSVSWYQQTPGQGLQFLFEYFSETQRNKGNFPGRFSGRQFSNSRSEMNVSTLELGDSALYLCASSFWTAQETQYFGPGTRLLVL.

This clone showed up just once. The V gene is TRBV9, the J gene TRBJ2-1; D is tentatively TRBD1 or TRBD2 (6 bases each). The V and J ends lost 4 bases and 2 bases respectively, with 19 bases between them. This CDR3 comprises 17 residues. The germline CDR1 and CDR2 sequences are SGDLS and YYNGEE. The chain's CDR3 is CASSSKTPGAPYNEQFF. CDR3 coding DNA: TGTGCCAGCAGCTCCAAAACTCCGGGGGCCCCCTACAATGAGCAGTTCTTC.

Turning to this clone: One base away lies a much larger clone, so this may be a sequencing read error. Within the sample, other DNA sequences also encode this same CDR3. The chain combines TRBV12-3 or TRBV12-4 with TRBJ1-5; D gene unclear. V dropped 6 bases and J dropped 0 bases, with 6 bases sitting between them. There are 13 residues in the CDR3. The CDR3 reads CASSLDSNQPQHF. In nucleotides, the CDR3 is TGTGCCAGCAGCCTAGATAGCAATCAGCCCCAGCATTTT.

For this clone: An end of the junction does not agree with germline; a read error may underlie this. This chain links TRBV15 with TRBJ1-1; D call uncertain. Per germline, CDR1 LNHNV and CDR2 YYDKDF (reference sequence). The CDR3 is 15 residues long. CDR3: CATSREVRLNTEAFF. The CDR3 bases are TGTGCCACCAGCCGAGAGGTCCGGTTAAACACTGAAGCTTTCTTT.

The chain links TRBV6-5 to TRBJ1-5, with 9 positions matching TRBD1. CDR1 and CDR2 (germline): MNHEY, SVGAGI. Trimming at V came to 8 bases and at J to 7 bases, leaving 3 bases not matched to a gene. CDR3 length: 12 residues. The CDR3 spells CASGGQGQPQHF. The CDR3 bases are TGTGCCAGCGGGGGACAGGGCCAGCCCCAGCATTTT.

The chain has TRBV7-9 and TRBJ1-6; perhaps TRBD1 as D (5 bases). Germline V gene sequence: CDR1 SEHNR, CDR2 FQNEAQ (reference sequence). The V end lost 1 base, the J end lost 6 bases, and 7 bases lay between the germline ends. The CDR3 totals 14 residues. For the CDR3, the DNA is TGTGCCAGCAGCTTAGGACAGATTAATTCACCCCTCCACTTT. Translating it yields CASSLGQINSPLHF.

The chain is built from TRBV5-4 and TRBJ1-1, with unresolved D. Germline V lookup: CDR1 SGHNT, CDR2 YYREEE (reference sequence). This CDR3 region has 13 residues. The germline V and J ends were trimmed by 4 bases and 1 base, with 8 bases remaining between them. CDR3 residues: CASSPIPNTEAFF. The CDR3 coding sequence is TGTGCCAGCAGCCCGATCCCGAACACTGAAGCTTTCTTT.

V gene TRBV11-3 combines with J gene TRBJ2-3; tentatively, D is TRBD1 (8 bases). The germline V gene has CDR1 SGHNT and CDR2 YENEEA. Between the trimmed V and J ends, which lost 5 bases and 5 bases, there was a span of 11 bases. The CDR3 spans 13 residues. The CDR3 nucleotides read TGTGCCAGCAGCACAGGGGGGGGAGATACGCAGTATTTT. Encoded protein: CASSTGGGDTQYF.

The chain links TRBV3-1 (or the pseudogene TRBV3-2) to TRBJ1-3, with a weak D call TRBD1 (5 bases). With 4 bases removed from V and 8 bases from J, the gap between germline ends came to 12 bases. Germline loops: CDR1 LGHDT, CDR2 YNNKEL (reference sequence). This CDR3 is built from 13 residues. The CDR3 nucleotides are TGTGCCAGCAGCCTCCGGACACTTGACACCATATATTTT. Amino acid sequence: CASSLRTLDTIYF.

The rearrangement joins TRBV3-1 (or the pseudogene TRBV3-2) to TRBJ2-5; D gene unclear. The CDR3 runs 14 residues. With 1 base removed from V and 5 bases from J, the gap between germline ends came to 11 bases. Germline loops: CDR1 LGHDT, CDR2 YNNKEL (reference sequence). Written as DNA, the CDR3 is TGTGCCAGCAGCCAAGTGGCTAGATCGGAGACCCAGTACTTC. This codes for CASSQVARSETQYF.

The genes are TRBV7-9 and TRBJ2-7, with 8 bases fitting TRBD1. The CDR3 is 16 residues long. The ends lost 2 bases at V and 4 bases at J; junction bases unmatched: 10. Germline-derived CDR1 and CDR2 are SEHNR and FQNEAQ (reference sequence). This CDR3 reads CASSLSGQAVRYEQYF. The CDR3 DNA reads as TGTGCCAGCAGCTTATCGGGACAGGCCGTCAGATACGAGCAGTACTTC.

This sequence joins TRBV6-5 and TRBJ1-6; D call uncertain. Looked up from germline, CDR1 is MNHEY and CDR2 is SVGAGI. The CDR3 loop spans 14 amino acids. V dropped 7 bases and J dropped 0 bases, with 7 bases sitting between them. The CDR3 region is CASTRSSYNSPLHF. The CDR3 coding sequence is TGTGCCAGCACCAGGAGCTCCTATAATTCACCCCTCCACTTT.

The chain carries TRBV10-1 and TRBJ2-1; D might be TRBD1 (5 bases). Germline V gene lookup returns CDR1 WNHNN and CDR2 SYGVQD (reference sequence). CDR3 size: 12 residues. The V end lost 6 bases, the J end lost 6 bases, and 9 bases lay between the germline ends. CDR3 region: CASSSRGNEQFF. The DNA of the CDR3 is TGCGCCAGCAGCTCTAGGGGCAATGAGCAGTTCTTC.

This rearrangement joins TRBV4-1 to TRBJ2-2, with D possibly matching TRBD2 (5 bases). This CDR3 is 13 amino acids long. The ends were cut back, 4 bases at V and 6 bases at J, with 9 bases in the middle. CDR1 and CDR2 from the germline V gene are MGHRA and YSYEKL. CDR3 sequence reads: CASSLEAAGELFF. The CDR3 coding sequence is TGCGCCAGCAGCCTGGAGGCCGCCGGGGAGCTGTTTTTT.

J is TRBJ2-1 and V is TRBV5-1; 7 bases match TRBD2. J gave up 5 bases and V 2 bases, and 13 bases lay outside the gene matches. The CDR3 covers 17 residues. Germline V lookup: CDR1 SGHRS, CDR2 YFSETQ. The CDR3 sequence: CASSFVTGLAANNEQFF. The DNA of the CDR3 is TGCGCCAGCAGCTTTGTCACCGGGCTAGCGGCTAACAATGAGCAGTTCTTC.

The chain carries TRBV11-3 and TRBJ1-1, with D tentatively TRBD1 (5 bases). V shed 5 bases and J shed 6 bases, with 13 bases lying between them. Germline V gene data show CDR1 as SGHNT and CDR2 as YENEEA. The CDR3 extends over 13 amino acids. This chain's CDR3 is CASSQGRVAEAFF. CDR3 DNA: TGTGCCAGCAGCCAGGGACGAGTCGCTGAAGCTTTCTTT.

The chain has TRBV5-4 and TRBJ1-2; 9 nucleotides align to TRBD1. The CDR3 is 13 residues long. Germline V gives CDR1 SGHNT, CDR2 YYREEE (reference sequence). Trimming at V came to 5 bases and at J to 8 bases, leaving 7 bases not matched to a gene. For the CDR3, the DNA is TGTGCCAGCAGAAGGGACAGGGCTCACGGCTACACCTTC. It is translated as CASRRDRAHGYTF.

Here the CDR3 reads CASSDTGWTQYF. The CDR3, as DNA: TGTGCCAGCAGTGATACAGGGTGGACCCAGTACTTC. This chain links TRBV12-3 or TRBV12-4 with TRBJ2-5; D may be TRBD1 (6 bases). V dropped 5 bases and J dropped 7 bases, with 11 bases sitting between them. The CDR3 totals 12 residues.

The gene calls are TRBV6-1 and TRBJ1-4, with D unresolved. The CDR3 length is 14 residues. Germline CDR1 and CDR2: MNHNS and SASEGT. V gave up 3 bases and J gave up 0 bases, with 5 bases separating them. CDR3 region: CASSDRATNEKLFF. In nucleotides, the CDR3 is TGTGCCAGCAGTGACCGTGCAACTAATGAAAAACTGTTTTTT.

The chain combines TRBV3-1 (or the pseudogene TRBV3-2) with TRBJ2-1, with 9 bases matching TRBD2. J gave up 3 bases and V 0 bases, and 3 bases lay outside the gene matches. The V gene's germline CDR1 is LGHDT and CDR2 YNNKEL (reference sequence). This CDR3 contains 16 residues. The CDR3 bases are TGTGCCAGCAGCCAAGATCAACTAGCGGGCTACAATGAGCAGTTCTTC. Residues: CASSQDQLAGYNEQFF.

The chain has TRBV19 and TRBJ1-2, with D tentatively TRBD1 (6 bases). Germline assignment: CDR1 LNHDA and CDR2 SQIVND (reference sequence). V lost 6 bases, J lost 3 bases, and 14 bases lay in between. This CDR3 contains 14 residues. The CDR3 DNA reads TGTGCCAGTAGCCGATCACAGGGAGACTATGGCTACACCTTC. Translation gives CASSRSQGDYGYTF. The variable domain in full, with the rest retrieved from reference TRBV19 and TRBJ1-2, is DGGITQSPKYLFRKEGQNVTLSCEQNLNHDAMYWYRQDPGQGLRLIYYSQIVNDFQKGDIAEGYSVSREKKESFPLTVTSAQKNPTAFYLCASSRSQGDYGYTFGSGTRLTVV.

This chain uses TRBV4-2 with TRBJ1-1; D not resolved. Germline V gives CDR1 LGHNA, CDR2 YNFKEQ. The V and J ends lost 2 bases and 0 bases respectively, with 7 bases between them. The CDR3 sequence is 14 residues long. The CDR3 DNA follows: TGTGCCAGCAGCCAAACACACATGAACACTGAAGCTTTCTTT. Its translation is CASSQTHMNTEAFF.

The genes are TRBV2 and TRBJ2-2, with D perhaps matching TRBD1 or TRBD2 (6 bases each). Germline assignment: CDR1 SNHLY and CDR2 FYNNEI. V lost 2 bases and J 6 bases, leaving 13 bases between the germline ends. The CDR3 loop spans 15 amino acids. CDR3 in DNA: TGTGCCAGCAGTGAATATGGGGGGCTGGCCGGGGAGCTGTTTTTT. It translates to CASSEYGGLAGELFF.